This T cell receptor beta chain was profiled in a study of T-cell reconstitution after alpha-beta-depleted transplantation in children. Findings and limits, study-wide: Alpha-beta T cells present about two months after transplant were reported to originate from several hundred expanded graft clones. Newly generated T cells supplied most T-cell counts and diversity one year post-transplant. Surviving recipient T cells and thymic progenitors produced the high day-60 TCRbeta diversity seen in some patients.

Trimming stripped 5 bases from V and 9 bases from J, with 15 bases between. The CDR3 is made up of 13 amino acids. The library targeted TCRbeta and was prepared with unique molecular identifiers. TCRdb redid the calling of the PCR reads with MiXCR, one entry per CDR3 protein. This sample has 500,000 to 650,000 distinct CDR3 sequences, with over 10% found just once. This clonotype was detected ten times or more. Its specificity is not known. The sequencing used PBMCs, mostly from graft donor cells, collected 360 days after TCRalphabeta/CD19-depleted stem cell transplant. The V and J genes are TRBV12-3 or TRBV12-4 and TRBJ2-3; D is unclear. This TCR derives from a male patient younger than 18 who had a stem cell transplant for acute myeloid leukemia, so the T cells may come from the graft donor. CDR3: CASSPRTAGTQYF. The DNA of the CDR3 is TGTGCCAGCAGTCCGAGGACCGCCGGGACGCAGTATTTT.